These 20 T cell receptor beta chains originate from one sample sequenced in a study of CD8+CD57+ T cells in acquired aplastic anemia. Profiling that covered TCR beta VDJ and CDR3 relied on genomic DNA as its template. Each CDR3 protein is one row after TCRdb ran MiXCR on the reads. The profile shows about 250,000 distinct CDR3 sequences, 45% to 50% of them singletons. Sequencing was done on patients that had shown CD8+CD57+ cell expansion by flow cytometry. Source material: sorted CD4+, CD8+, or CD8+CD57+ T cells (not recorded which) from PBMCs. These receptors were collected from a human donor with aplastic anemia.

Comments on this clonotype: The junction and the germline gene differ at one end; a read error may be behind it. The chain carries TRBV7-7 and TRBJ2-7, with D tentatively TRBD2 (5 bases). CDR3 length: 14 residues. Germline V gene data show CDR1 as SSHAT and CDR2 as FNYEAQ (reference sequence). CDR3 bases: TGTGCTAGCAGCCCCGTTACCGGGGTCGACGAGCAGTACTTC. It specifies CASSPVTGVDEQYF.

This clonotype was detected ten times or more. J is TRBJ2-7 and V is TRBV7-9, with a possible D match to TRBD1 (5 bases). The V end lost 5 bases, the J end lost 2 bases, and 13 bases lay between the germline ends. The CDR3 has 14 amino acids. Per germline, CDR1 SEHNR and CDR2 FQNEAQ (reference sequence). CDR3 in DNA: TGTGCCAGCAGCCACCAGGGTCTCGCCTACGAGCAGTACTTC. Translating it yields CASSHQGLAYEQYF.

The V gene is TRBV25-1, the J gene TRBJ2-7; possible D gene TRBD1, 5 bases. The CDR3 contains 15 residues. Germline values: CDR1 MGHDK, CDR2 SYGVNS. Trimming stripped 11 bases from V and 1 base from J, with 21 bases between. CDR3 amino acids: CAASSSRTSSYEQYF. CDR3 coding DNA: TGTGCCGCCAGCAGCTCGCGGACATCGTCCTACGAGCAGTACTTC.

Comment on this clonotype: Relative to the germline gene, one junction end is altered; a read error may explain this. The chain has TRBV6-6 and TRBJ1-5; D remains ambiguous. The CDR3 length is 12 residues. CDR1 and CDR2 from the germline V gene are MNHNY and SVGAGI (reference sequence). In DNA form, the CDR3 reads TGTGCCAGCAGGAATAGCGATCAGCCCCAGCATTTT. It translates to CASRNSDQPQHF.

This clonotype was detected many times. The chain recombines TRBV7-3 with TRBJ1-1, with a tentative D call TRBD1 (5 bases). The CDR3 has 14 amino acids. Germline CDR1 reads SGHTA; CDR2 reads FQGTGA. Trimming cost V 1 base and J 3 bases, with 9 bases left between them. The CDR3 protein is CASSLRGTDTEAFF. The CDR3 coding sequence is TGTGCCAGCAGCTTAAGGGGGACGGACACTGAAGCTTTCTTT.

This chain joins TRBV10-2 and TRBJ1-5; TRBD1 matches 8 bases. Looked up from germline, CDR1 is WSHSY and CDR2 is SAAADI. The V gene end was trimmed by 0 bases and the J gene end by 3 bases; junction bases not matched to a gene: 1. CDR3 length: 15 amino acids. CDR3 amino acids: CASSESTGDNQPQHF. CDR3 coding DNA: TGCGCCAGCAGTGAGTCGACAGGGGACAATCAGCCCCAGCATTTT.

This chain uses TRBV19 with TRBJ1-1, with 8 bases fitting TRBD1. V was clipped by 1 base and J by 6 bases; unmatched bases: 10. Germline loops: CDR1 LNHDA, CDR2 SQIVND (reference sequence). The CDR3 extends over 16 amino acids. The CDR3 region has the DNA TGTGCCAGTAGTATAGCAGGGGGCATTGGAGGCTCTGAAGCTTTCTTT. Protein: CASSIAGGIGGSEAFF.

This clonotype was observed a handful of times. The CDR3 DNA reads TGCAGCGTGGCCGGGACAGGGTTCTCTGAAGCTTTCTTT. Its protein product is CSVAGTGFSEAFF. The V gene is TRBV29-1, the J gene TRBJ1-1, with TRBD1 matching over 9 bases. V trimming: 6 bases; J trimming: 6 bases; junction bases outside the gene matches: 8. The CDR3 covers 13 residues. Germline lookup yields CDR1 SQVTM and CDR2 ANQGSEA.

This clonotype was recorded many times. The chain employs TRBV15 and TRBJ2-7; D gene uncertain. The CDR3 is 14 amino acids. V was cut by 1 base and J by 7 bases, with 14 bases left in between. Germline V CDR1 and CDR2: LNHNV, YYDKDF (reference sequence). In DNA, the CDR3 is TGTGCCACCAGCAGAGCCCAGTCCGTTTTAGAGCAGTACTTC. Translated, it gives CATSRAQSVLEQYF. Using reference TRBV15 and TRBJ2-7 for the parts outside the CDR3, the full variable domain is DAMVIQNPRYQVTQFGKPVTLSCSQTLNHNVMYWYQQKSSQAPKLLFHYYDKDFNNEADTPDNFQSRRPNTSFCFLDIRSPGLGDTAMYLCATSRAQSVLEQYFGPGTRLTVT.

This clonotype was seen just once. The rearrangement links TRBV10-1 to TRBJ2-7, with D possibly matching TRBD1 (5 bases). Germline CDR1 and CDR2: WNHNN and SYGVQD (reference sequence). This CDR3 spans 14 amino acids. Trimming cost V 7 bases and J 2 bases, with 15 bases left between them. The CDR3: CASMTDNPTYEQYF. The CDR3 coding sequence is TGCGCCAGCATGACGGACAACCCGACCTACGAGCAGTACTTC.

The J gene is TRBJ1-2, the V gene TRBV5-1, with D unresolved. The CDR3 runs to 16 residues. From germline, CDR1 is SGHRS and CDR2 YFSETQ. With 0 bases removed from V and 5 bases from J, the gap between germline ends came to 17 bases. CDR3 in DNA: TGCGCCAGCAGCTTGGAAGGACGGGGATATTCTTATGGCTACACCTTC. It specifies CASSLEGRGYSYGYTF.

This clonotype has just a few counts. CDR3 DNA sequence: TGTGCCATCAAGACTCAGGGGAACGAGCAGTACTTC. Residues: CAIKTQGNEQYF. The J gene is TRBJ2-7, the V gene TRBV6-4, with a weak D call TRBD1 (6 bases). Germline lookup yields CDR1 MRHNA and CDR2 SNTAGT. Deletions cut 10 bases from V and 5 bases from J, with 15 bases between. The CDR3 is 12 amino acids.

This clonotype has a count of ten or more. The J gene is TRBJ2-6, the V gene TRBV7-9; 7 bases fit TRBD1. With V trimmed by 6 bases and J by 0 bases, 8 bases remained unmatched. Per the germline V gene, CDR1 is SEHNR and CDR2 is FQNEAQ (reference sequence). The CDR3 contains 17 residues. CDR3 in DNA: TGTGCCAGCAGATACCCGGGACAGAACTCTGGGGCCAACGTCCTGACTTTC. Translating it yields CASRYPGQNSGANVLTF.

This clonotype was observed a handful of times. The chain recombines TRBV12-3 or TRBV12-4 with TRBJ1-2; D is uncertain. The V and J ends lost 6 bases and 0 bases respectively, with 17 bases between them. The CDR3 covers 16 residues. The CDR3 bases are TGTGCCAGCAGCTTTTTACGACACGGAGCTAACTATGGCTACACCTTC. Its translation is CASSFLRHGANYGYTF.

In this sample, this clonotype turned up once. This chain connects TRBV19 to TRBJ1-2; TRBD1 agrees at 10 bases. The V and J ends lost 3 bases and 7 bases, in that order; junction bases with no gene match: 8. This CDR3 is built from 15 residues. CDR1 LNHDA and CDR2 SQIVND come from the germline V gene (reference sequence). CDR3 protein: CASSIGGQGRIGYTF. The CDR3 DNA reads as TGTGCCAGTAGTATTGGGGGACAGGGGAGGATTGGCTACACCTTC.

In its sample, this clonotype was seen many times. The rearrangement uses TRBV5-1 and TRBJ2-1; 7 positions agree with TRBD2. After removal of 4 bases from V and 9 bases from J, the junction contained 16 bases not matched to a gene. The CDR3 totals 16 residues. Per the germline V gene, CDR1 is SGHRS and CDR2 is YFSETQ. CDR3 DNA sequence: TGCGCCAGCAGCATCTCGTCCGGGACTATACTAGGTGAGCAGTTCTTC. This gives the protein CASSISSGTILGEQFF.

This clonotype was detected a few times. The gene calls are TRBV13 and TRBJ2-1; 11 bases agree with TRBD2. This CDR3 has 17 amino acids. V lost 0 bases and J lost 7; bases outside the gene matches: 8. Germline V gene sequence: CDR1 PRHDT, CDR2 FYEKMQ (reference sequence). The CDR3 spells CASSLGLAGGPSNEQFF. The CDR3, as DNA: TGTGCCAGCAGCTTAGGTCTAGCGGGAGGCCCCAGTAATGAGCAGTTCTTC.

The rearrangement joins TRBV12-3 or TRBV12-4 to TRBJ1-2; D might be TRBD1 (5 bases). The CDR3 has 13 residues. Trimming removed 6 bases at V and 5 bases at J, with 13 bases between. The CDR3 region is CASSPGTAYGYTF. The CDR3 DNA is TGTGCCAGCAGCCCCGGGACCGCATATGGCTACACCTTC.

The rearrangement joins TRBV7-9 to TRBJ1-2; D is possibly TRBD1 (6 bases). This CDR3 has 16 amino acids. The ends were cut back, 7 bases at V and 4 bases at J, with 22 bases in the middle. Germline loops: CDR1 SEHNR, CDR2 FQNEAQ (reference sequence). CDR3 sequence reads: CASNLRRRDKPYGYTF. The CDR3 DNA sequence: TGTGCCAGCAACCTTCGCCGTAGGGACAAACCCTATGGCTACACCTTC.

Many counts were recorded for this clonotype. The chain has TRBV13 and TRBJ1-3; 7 bases align to TRBD1. The V segment lost 1 base and the J segment 3 bases; nucleotides outside the gene matches: 9. The CDR3 length is 17 residues. Germline V CDR1 and CDR2: PRHDT, FYEKMQ (reference sequence). DNA for the CDR3: TGTGCCAGCAGCTTAGCGGTTGCAGGGGGTAGTGGAAACACCATATATTTT. It codes for CASSLAVAGGSGNTIYF.